What follows describes a single T cell receptor (beta chain). Antigen: not known. 13 Jbeta primers and 60 Vbeta primers were used for the PCR. Original analysis: In a later analysis, about 12 million of approximately 81 million unique beta chains occurred in at least two donors. Profiling relied on immunoSEQ multiplex PCR, and the TCRdb table lists in-frame clones only, not all of them. The DNA gave D and trimming, while V, J and clone size come from that table. The table lists around 180,000 clones, around 82% of them singletons. The sample comes from a study of cytomegalovirus exposure and HLA in healthy donors. Study summary: Unique TCR beta sequences numbering approximately 120 million came from approximately 180 million T cells in an earlier analysis. Broader study findings: Usually a TCR sequence was rare, but some public TCRs were found in many donors.

Trimming removed 1 base from V and 5 bases from J; junction bases left unmatched: 4. CDR3 length: 14 residues. CDR1 is KGHSY, CDR2 FQNENV, per germline. Material for sequencing was PBMCs. The chain has TRBV16 and TRBJ2-7; 8 positions agree with TRBD2. This TCR came from a boy younger than 18 in good health and CMV-seronegative. The CDR3 DNA reads as TGTGCCAGCAGCCAATTGGGACTAGTCAACGAGCAGTACTTC. The encoded protein is CASSQLGLVNEQYF. Variable domain in full (rest from reference TRBV16 and TRBJ2-7): GEEVAQTPKHLVRGEGQKAKLYCAPIKGHSYVFWYQQVLKNEFKFLISFQNENVFDETGMPKERFSAKCLPNSPCSLEIQATKLEDSAVYFCASSQLGLVNEQYFGPGTRLTVT.